This TCR beta chain was obtained from a study of T cell repertoires in cytomegalovirus infection. Study-wide results and caveats: What dominated the ex vivo response were HLA-C-restricted CMV-specific TCR beta clonotypes.

This clonotype appeared a few times. Its antigen is not identified. V lost 5 bases and J lost 7, with 12 bases in between. Germline V gene sequence: CDR1 SGHVS, CDR2 FNYEAQ. CDR3 length: 13 residues. MiXCR was run by TCRdb on the reads, yielding one entry per CDR3 protein. The sample carries roughly 600,000 distinct CDR3 sequences, 24% recorded once. The specimen was CD8+ T cells from PBMCs. This chain uses TRBV7-6 with TRBJ2-1; D gene unclear. The clonotype comes from a human donor in good health (CMV status not recorded). Some clones in this sample may be carry-over from other donors' samples. The chain's CDR3 is CASSPSSKNEQFF. Written as DNA, the CDR3 is TGTGCCAGCAGCCCAAGCTCAAAAAATGAGCAGTTCTTC. Supplemented by reference TRBV7-6 and TRBJ2-1, the full variable domain reads GAGVSQSPRYKVTKRGQDVALRCDPISGHVSLYWYRQALGQGPEFLTYFNYEAQQDKSGLPNDRFSAERPEGSISTLTIQRTEQRDSAMYRCASSPSSKNEQFFGPGTRLTVL.